This T cell receptor beta chain was found in a study of neurological immune-mediated disorders. Overall study findings and caveats: For the multiple sclerosis repertoire cluster, an association with any clinical or MRI feature was absent. The repertoires of 18 of 34 multiple sclerosis patients were placed by phylogenetic grouping in a single related-CDR3 cluster, which may be a signature. CDR3 amino acid sequences found in expanded clones were never shared across subjects, suggesting private repertoires in all groups.

The CDR3 covers 14 residues. Germline CDR1 reads DFQATT; CDR2 reads SNEGSKA (reference sequence). V lost 1 base and J lost 0, with 7 bases in between. The unsorted libraries were made from 2 million PBMCs kept at -80 C. This clonotype came up many times. The antigen is undetermined. Each CDR3 protein is one row after TCRdb ran MiXCR on the 5' RACE reads. The sample includes some 65,000 distinct CDR3 sequences, roughly 5.6% of them seen just once. The chain employs TRBV20-1 and TRBJ1-3, with a weak D call TRBD1 (6 bases). Input material: PBMCs. The TCR originated in a woman in her 30s with multiple sclerosis. The CDR3 region has the DNA TGCAGTGCTAGAGGGACAGCCTCTGGAAACACCATATATTTT. It yields the protein CSARGTASGNTIYF.